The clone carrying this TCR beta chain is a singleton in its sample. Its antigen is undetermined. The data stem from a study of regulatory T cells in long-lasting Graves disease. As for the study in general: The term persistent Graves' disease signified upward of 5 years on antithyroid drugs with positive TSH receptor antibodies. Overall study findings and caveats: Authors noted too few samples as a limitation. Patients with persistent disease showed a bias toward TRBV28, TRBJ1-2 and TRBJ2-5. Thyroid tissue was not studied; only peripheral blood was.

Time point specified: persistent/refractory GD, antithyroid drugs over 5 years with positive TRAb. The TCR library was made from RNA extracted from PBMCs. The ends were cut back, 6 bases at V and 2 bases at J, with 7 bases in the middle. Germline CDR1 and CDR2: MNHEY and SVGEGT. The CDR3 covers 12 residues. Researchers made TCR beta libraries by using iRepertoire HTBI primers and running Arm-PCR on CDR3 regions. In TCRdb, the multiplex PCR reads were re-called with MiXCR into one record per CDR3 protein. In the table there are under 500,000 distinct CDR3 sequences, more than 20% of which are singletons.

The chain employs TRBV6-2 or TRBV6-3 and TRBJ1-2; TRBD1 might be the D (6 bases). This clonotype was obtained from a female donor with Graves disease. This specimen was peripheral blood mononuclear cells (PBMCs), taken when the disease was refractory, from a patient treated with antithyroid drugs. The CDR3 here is CASRDSNYGYTF. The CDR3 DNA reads TGTGCCAGCAGGGACAGCAACTATGGCTACACCTTC.